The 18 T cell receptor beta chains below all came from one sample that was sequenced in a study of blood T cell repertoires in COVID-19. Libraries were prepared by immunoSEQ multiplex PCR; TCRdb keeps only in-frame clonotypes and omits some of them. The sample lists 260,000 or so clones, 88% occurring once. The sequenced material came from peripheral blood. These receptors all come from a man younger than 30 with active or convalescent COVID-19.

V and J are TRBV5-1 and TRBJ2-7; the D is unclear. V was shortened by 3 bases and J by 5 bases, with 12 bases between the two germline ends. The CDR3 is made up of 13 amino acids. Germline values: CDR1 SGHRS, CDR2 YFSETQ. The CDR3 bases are TGCGCCAGCAGCTCTACTCTTCTTGACGAGCAGTACTTC. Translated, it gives CASSSTLLDEQYF.

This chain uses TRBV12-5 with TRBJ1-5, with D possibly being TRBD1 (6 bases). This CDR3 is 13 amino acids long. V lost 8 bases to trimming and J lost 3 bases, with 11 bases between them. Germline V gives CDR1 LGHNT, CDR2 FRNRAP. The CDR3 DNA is TGTGCTAGTATAGGACAGTCCAATCAGCCCCAGCATTTT. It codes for CASIGQSNQPQHF.

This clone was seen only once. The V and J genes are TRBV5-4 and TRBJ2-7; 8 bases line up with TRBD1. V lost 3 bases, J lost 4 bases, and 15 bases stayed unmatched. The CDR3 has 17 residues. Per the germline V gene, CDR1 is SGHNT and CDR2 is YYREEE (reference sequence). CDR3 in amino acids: CASSWERTGSNRYEQYF. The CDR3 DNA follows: TGTGCCAGCAGCTGGGAACGGACAGGGTCTAACAGATACGAGCAGTACTTC.

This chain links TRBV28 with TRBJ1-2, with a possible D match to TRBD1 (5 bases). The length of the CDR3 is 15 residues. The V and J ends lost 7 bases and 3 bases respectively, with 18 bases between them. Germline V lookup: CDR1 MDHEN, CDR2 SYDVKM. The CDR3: CASTHDPRDDYGYTF. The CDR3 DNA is TGTGCCAGCACTCATGATCCGCGGGACGACTATGGCTACACCTTC.

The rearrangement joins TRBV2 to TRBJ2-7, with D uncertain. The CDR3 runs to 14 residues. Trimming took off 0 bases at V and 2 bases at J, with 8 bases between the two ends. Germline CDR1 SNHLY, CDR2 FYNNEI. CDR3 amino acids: CASSEATKPYEQYF. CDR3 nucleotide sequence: TGTGCCAGCAGTGAAGCTACTAAACCCTACGAGCAGTACTTC.

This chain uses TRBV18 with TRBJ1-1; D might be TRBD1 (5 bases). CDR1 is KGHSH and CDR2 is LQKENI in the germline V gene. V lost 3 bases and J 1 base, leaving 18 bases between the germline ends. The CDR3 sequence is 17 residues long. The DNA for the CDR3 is TGTGCCAGCTCACCCTTCCCCCCAAACAGGCCGAACACTGAAGCTTTCTTT. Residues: CASSPFPPNRPNTEAFF.

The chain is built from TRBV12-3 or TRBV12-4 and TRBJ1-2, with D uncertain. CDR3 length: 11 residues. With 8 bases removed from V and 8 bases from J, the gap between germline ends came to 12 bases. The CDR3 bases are TGTGCCAGCGGGTCAGGCGGGGGCTACACCTTC. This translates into CASGSGGGYTF.

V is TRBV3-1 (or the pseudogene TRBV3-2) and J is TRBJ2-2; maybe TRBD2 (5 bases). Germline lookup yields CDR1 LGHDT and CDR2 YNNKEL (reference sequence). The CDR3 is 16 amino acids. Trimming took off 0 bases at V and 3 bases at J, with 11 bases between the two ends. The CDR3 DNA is TGTGCCAGCAGCCAAGACCAAACGGGGTACACCGGGGAGCTGTTTTTT. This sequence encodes CASSQDQTGYTGELFF.

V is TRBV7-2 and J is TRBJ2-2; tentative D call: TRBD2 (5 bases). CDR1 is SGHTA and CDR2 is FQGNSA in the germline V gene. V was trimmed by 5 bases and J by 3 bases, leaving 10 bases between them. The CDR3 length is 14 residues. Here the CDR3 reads CASSEGSDTGELFF. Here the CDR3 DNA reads TGTGCCAGCAGCGAAGGGAGCGACACCGGGGAGCTGTTTTTT.

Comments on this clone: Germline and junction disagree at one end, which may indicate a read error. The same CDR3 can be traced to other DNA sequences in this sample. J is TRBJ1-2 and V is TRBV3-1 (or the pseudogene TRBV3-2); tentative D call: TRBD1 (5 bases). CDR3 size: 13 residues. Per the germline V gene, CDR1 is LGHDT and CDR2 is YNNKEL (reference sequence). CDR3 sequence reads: CASSLGTKYGYTF. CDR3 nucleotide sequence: TGTGCCAGCAGCCTCGGGACTAAGTATGGCTACACCTTC.

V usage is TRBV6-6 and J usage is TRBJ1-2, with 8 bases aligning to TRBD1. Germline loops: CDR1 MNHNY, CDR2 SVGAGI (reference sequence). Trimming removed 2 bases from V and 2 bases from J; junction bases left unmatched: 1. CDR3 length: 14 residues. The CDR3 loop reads CASSYGQGNYGYTF. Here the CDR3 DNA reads TGTGCCAGCAGTTACGGACAGGGAAACTATGGCTACACCTTC.

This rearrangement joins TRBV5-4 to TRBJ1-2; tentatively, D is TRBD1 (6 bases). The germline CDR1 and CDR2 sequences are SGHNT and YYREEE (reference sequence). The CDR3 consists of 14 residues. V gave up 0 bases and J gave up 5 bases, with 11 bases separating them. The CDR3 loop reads CASSLDRELYGYTF. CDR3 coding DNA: TGTGCCAGCAGCTTGGACAGGGAATTATATGGCTACACCTTC. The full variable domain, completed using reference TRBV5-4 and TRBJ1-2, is ETGVTQSPTHLIKTRGQQVTLRCSSQSGHNTVSWYQQALGQGPQFIFQYYREEENGRGNFPPRFSGLQFPNYSSELNVNALELDDSALYLCASSLDRELYGYTFGSGTRLTVV.

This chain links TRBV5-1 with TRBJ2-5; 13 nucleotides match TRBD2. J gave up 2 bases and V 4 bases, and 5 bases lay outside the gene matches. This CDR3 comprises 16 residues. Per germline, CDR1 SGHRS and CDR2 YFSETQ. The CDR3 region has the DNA TGCGCCAGCAGCCTAGGGACTAGCGGGGATCAAGAGACCCAGTACTTC. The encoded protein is CASSLGTSGDQETQYF.

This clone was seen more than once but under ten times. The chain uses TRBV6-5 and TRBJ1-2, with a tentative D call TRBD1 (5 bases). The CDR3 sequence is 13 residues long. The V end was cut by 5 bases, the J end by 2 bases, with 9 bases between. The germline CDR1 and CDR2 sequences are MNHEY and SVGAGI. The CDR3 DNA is TGTGCCAGCAGTAGGAGGGGAAACTATGGCTACACCTTC. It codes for CASSRRGNYGYTF.

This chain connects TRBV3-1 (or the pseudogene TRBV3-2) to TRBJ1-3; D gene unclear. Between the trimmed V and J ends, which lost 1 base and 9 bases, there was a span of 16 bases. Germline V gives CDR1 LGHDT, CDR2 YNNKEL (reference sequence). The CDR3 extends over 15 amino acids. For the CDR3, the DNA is TGTGCCAGCAGCCAAGGCGAATGGCAACTAGCCACCATATATTTT. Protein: CASSQGEWQLATIYF.

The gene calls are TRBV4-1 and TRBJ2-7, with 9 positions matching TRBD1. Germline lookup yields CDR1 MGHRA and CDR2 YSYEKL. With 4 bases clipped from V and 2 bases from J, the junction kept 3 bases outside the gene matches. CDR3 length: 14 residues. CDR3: CASSRGQGTYEQYF. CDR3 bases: TGCGCCAGCAGCCGCGGACAGGGGACCTACGAGCAGTACTTC.

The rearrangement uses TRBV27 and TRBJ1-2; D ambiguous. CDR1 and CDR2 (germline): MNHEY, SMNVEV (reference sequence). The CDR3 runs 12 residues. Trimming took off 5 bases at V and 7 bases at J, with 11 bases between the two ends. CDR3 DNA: TGTGCCAGCAGTGTCAACAGATTTGGCTACACCTTC. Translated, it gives CASSVNRFGYTF.

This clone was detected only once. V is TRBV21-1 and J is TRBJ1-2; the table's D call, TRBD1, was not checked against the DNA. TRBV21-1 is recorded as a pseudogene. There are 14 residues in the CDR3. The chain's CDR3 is CASSKDTLPRGYTF. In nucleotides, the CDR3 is TGTGCCAGCAGCAAGGACACCCTACCGAGGGGCTACACCTTC.